This T cell receptor beta chain stems from a study of blood T cells in healthy people across ages (dated by TCRdb to the mid-2010s). About the study as a whole: In model experiments, template switching captured about one uniquely barcoded TCR beta cDNA molecule for every two T cells. Age-related changes in TCR beta repertoire diversity were measured in the study by deep sequencing normalized with unique cDNA molecular identifiers. Four age groups were formed from the donors: young (average roughly 16 years), middle-aged (roughly 38), aged (approximately 60) and long-lived (roughly 88). To avoid experimental bias, donors of different ages were randomly spread across the sequencing lanes. Two additional independent replicas of 1 million unique cDNA reads from the same blood draw were analyzed for two donors (one aged 18 to 30 and one aged 80 or older). The research as a whole found: As age increased, observed TCR beta diversity per million T cells dropped in a roughly linear way, and a significant reduction was already evident by age roughly 40. Because donor CMV infection status was unknown, age-related changes in expanded clonotypes were potentially confounded. The long-lived group showed more naive CD4+ T cells, fewer expanded clones and increased TCR diversity than the aged group, suggesting age selection. Estimates of total diversity from one million sequenced T cells were regarded as lower bounds and underestimates. Observed TCR beta diversity correlated strongly with the percentage of naive T cells measured by flow cytometry. Bulk unsorted PBMC profiling prevented conclusive comparison of naive and antigen-experienced compartments.

The donors were a few dozen Caucasian individuals from Russia, aged roughly 6 to 100 years, who were systemically healthy. About 10 milliliters of peripheral blood were collected from each donor into EDTA-treated Vacutainer tubes. Ficoll-Paque density-gradient centrifugation was used to isolate PBMCs, with at least 7 million per sample. Trizol reagent was used to extract total RNA from PBMCs, with at least 6 micrograms per sample. The percentages of naive CD45RAhigh/CD27high T cells were determined by flow cytometry on a PBMC aliquot from every donor. Receptor amplification or capture employed 5' RACE. The instrument was an Illumina HiSeq 2500. A second 7 to 11 cycle PCR used a sample-barcoded 5' primer and a J-beta primer mix. Each TCR beta cDNA molecule received a unique molecular identifier from a template-switch 5' adaptor carrying 12 random nucleotides. At least 2.5 million CDR3-containing paired-end reads were obtained from each sample. First-strand cDNA was synthesized from all RNA with the Mint cDNA synthesis kit, primed by a TRBC-specific oligonucleotide. After uracil-DNA glycosylase treatment, a first 18-cycle PCR used universal primers M1SS and BC2_uni_R on all cDNA. On the authors' methods: For normalization, 1 million high-quality reads were randomly selected from each sample, with every read carrying a distinct molecular identifier. Instead of being binned into consensus sequences, reads that shared molecular identifiers were thrown out. MiTCR, run with a Q25 quality threshold and the strictest error-elimination algorithm, handled CDR3 identification, clonotype clustering and error correction. A nonparametric unseen species model using Euler transformation provided a lower-bound estimate of total TCR beta diversity. TCRdb's own reprocessing of the public reads used fastp at Q25 and MiXCR and kept productive beta chains. Rows matching on CDR3 protein sequence are summarized as one entry with the most common DNA and genes. TCRdb, rather than the study authors, made the V and J calls. Counted in this sample were 1,500,000 or so distinct CDR3 sequences; about 42% of them appeared once. The ten largest clones capture around 4% of the sample.

About this clonotype: It lacks a known antigen. No base quality information exists; no much larger clone differs at one position.

Trimming at the junction amounts to 5 bases on V and 7 bases on J, and the germline ends lie 14 bases apart. The CDR3 has 13 amino acids, counting the end cysteine and phenylalanine. Of all the DNA, just the CDR3 is kept, 39 bases in frame from base 1. From the germline V gene, CDR1 is SGHAT and CDR2 is FQNNGV. This receptor was taken from a woman between 18 and 30 years old in good health. Recombination connected TRBV11-2 to TRBJ2-5, with the D gene uncertain. The sequenced sample was blood. CDR3 sequence: CASSRGQRWTQYF. The base sequence is TGTGCCAGCAGCAGAGGTCAGAGATGGACCCAGTACTTC.